One and the same sample provided the 12 T cell receptor beta chains below, sequenced in a study of blood T cells in healthy people across ages. A second PCR, run for about 6 to 12 cycles, used a sample-barcoded 5' primer plus a J-beta primer mix. MiXCR, run by TCRdb on the 5' RACE reads, gives a single entry per CDR3 protein. Of about 1,400,000 distinct CDR3 sequences listed, around two fifths are singletons. The sample was blood. Every receptor here comes from a woman aged 18 to 35 in good health.

The rearrangement joins TRBV20-1 to TRBJ2-5, with 10 nucleotides matching TRBD2. The V segment lost 3 bases and the J segment 7 bases; nucleotides outside the gene matches: 17. The CDR3 loop spans 17 amino acids. Germline lookup yields CDR1 DFQATT and CDR2 SNEGSKA (reference sequence). CDR3 coding DNA: TGCAGTGCTAGTGGCCTTAGGTCTAGCGGGAGCGGCGGGACCCAGTACTTC. Residues: CSASGLRSSGSGGTQYF.

The V gene is TRBV12-3 or TRBV12-4, the J gene TRBJ1-4, with 8 nucleotides matching TRBD1. CDR3 size: 14 residues. J gave up 8 bases and V 3 bases, and 5 bases lay outside the gene matches. In DNA, the CDR3 is TGTGCCAGCAGTTTGGACAGGGTTACGGAAAAACTGTTTTTT. It is translated as CASSLDRVTEKLFF.

The gene calls are TRBV2 and TRBJ1-5; D not resolved. V lost 7 bases to trimming and J lost 6 bases, with 16 bases between them. This CDR3 contains 14 residues. CDR1 is SNHLY and CDR2 is FYNNEI in the germline V gene. CDR3 in DNA: TGTGCCAGCACGAGGGCAGAGCGCTCTCAGCCCCAGCATTTT. This encodes CASTRAERSQPQHF.

This chain joins TRBV6-5 and TRBJ2-7, with D uncertain. Per the germline V gene, CDR1 is MNHEY and CDR2 is SVGAGI. Trimming removed 2 bases at V and 0 bases at J, with 14 bases between. CDR3 length: 16 amino acids. CDR3 amino acids: CASSYAPGLSSYEQYF. The CDR3 DNA reads TGTGCCAGCAGTTACGCTCCAGGATTATCCTCCTACGAGCAGTACTTC.

The V gene is TRBV5-1, the J gene TRBJ2-1; D gene uncertain. CDR3 length: 15 amino acids. With 3 bases removed from V and 3 bases from J, the gap between germline ends came to 13 bases. In germline, CDR1 is SGHRS, CDR2 YFSETQ. CDR3 residues: CASSSTKALYNEQFF. CDR3 nucleotide sequence: TGCGCCAGCAGCTCGACCAAAGCCCTCTACAATGAGCAGTTCTTC.

This clonotype showed up just a few times. The V and J genes are TRBV29-1 and TRBJ1-2; D gene ambiguous. V dropped 5 bases and J dropped 7 bases, with 17 bases sitting between them. Germline lookup yields CDR1 SQVTM and CDR2 ANQGSEA. There are 13 residues in the CDR3. The CDR3 protein is CSVLVGREGGYTF. In DNA, the CDR3 is TGCAGCGTTCTAGTAGGAAGGGAGGGTGGCTACACCTTC.

Points on this clonotype: The germline gene is not matched at one end of the junction; a read error may be the cause. The rearrangement joins TRBV12-3 or TRBV12-4 to TRBJ1-2; D is possibly TRBD1 (6 bases). The CDR3 loop spans 12 amino acids. This CDR3 is CASSFDRFGHTF. For the CDR3, the DNA is TGTGCCAGCAGTTTTGACAGGTTTGGCCACACCTTC.

There are a few counts of this clonotype. This rearrangement joins TRBV7-2 to TRBJ1-5, with TRBD1 as a possible D gene (6 bases). There are 14 residues in the CDR3. V was cut by 1 base and J by 13 bases, with 17 bases left in between. Germline V lookup: CDR1 SGHTA, CDR2 FQGNSA. The CDR3 coding sequence is TGTGCCAGCAGCTTAGACTCTGGGACGGGGGCACAGCATTTT. This encodes CASSLDSGTGAQHF. Using reference TRBV7-2 and TRBJ1-5 for the parts outside the CDR3, the full variable domain is GAGVSQSPSNKVTEKGKDVELRCDPISGHTALYWYRQSLGQGLEFLIYFQGNSAPDKSGLPSDRFSAERTGGSVSTLTIQRTQQEDSAVYLCASSLDSGTGAQHFGDGTRLSIL.

The chain recombines TRBV12-3 or TRBV12-4 with TRBJ2-7; a possible D gene is TRBD2 (6 bases). The CDR3 is made up of 13 amino acids. Trimming cost V 6 bases and J 3 bases, with 12 bases left between them. CDR3 coding DNA: TGTGCCAGCAGGCCCGGGACTGGCTACGAGCAGTACTTC. This translates into CASRPGTGYEQYF.

There are a few counts of this clonotype. This chain links TRBV12-3 or TRBV12-4 with TRBJ2-3, with 7 bases identical to TRBD2. V lost 4 bases to trimming and J lost 0 bases; unmatched junction nucleotides: 4. The CDR3 totals 15 residues. The CDR3 spells CASSYWGGSTDTQYF. The CDR3 DNA is TGTGCCAGCAGTTACTGGGGGGGGAGCACAGATACGCAGTATTTT.

The gene calls are TRBV6-5 and TRBJ2-1, with D unresolved. V was clipped by 4 bases and J by 8 bases, with 15 bases between them. The CDR3 consists of 14 residues. Germline assignment: CDR1 MNHEY and CDR2 SVGAGI. Here the CDR3 reads CASSSRRRVDEQFF. In DNA, the CDR3 is TGTGCCAGCAGTTCCCGCCGAAGAGTCGATGAGCAGTTCTTC.

The J gene is TRBJ2-5, the V gene TRBV10-3, with TRBD2 as a possible D gene (5 bases). Germline CDR1 and CDR2: ENHRY and SYGVKD. V lost 2 bases and J lost 5, with 12 bases in between. The CDR3 is 14 residues long. The CDR3 nucleotides are TGTGCCATCAGTGAGGGACGAACGGGGGAGACCCAGTACTTC. It specifies CAISEGRTGETQYF.